Reported below is one T cell receptor (beta chain). The antigen this receptor binds is unknown. No much larger clone exists at a distance of one base, and base qualities are not known. This sample is part of a study of cytomegalovirus exposure and HLA in healthy donors listed by TCRdb under 2017. Describing the broader study: The approximately 710 repertoires of the first cohort and the 95 to 150 validation repertoires were produced on the same platform, according to a later analysis. The study was designed to test whether signatures of past pathogen exposure could be identified by cataloging public T cell receptors. A separate validation cohort of roughly 130 different subjects was used in addition to the approximately 670-subject first cohort. The study combined high-throughput TCR immunosequencing, statistical association of individual TCRs with disease status, and machine learning to predict cytomegalovirus infection status. Broader findings and caveats from the paper: In vitro tests confirmed that a few of the cytomegalovirus-associated TCR beta chains recognize cytomegalovirus antigens. Of the cluster scores, about 94% were above 0 in a later analysis, which found that TCRs clustered in the first cohort also tended to co-occur in the approximately 130 validation repertoires. In the study, approximately 160 TCR beta chains were listed as associated with cytomegalovirus. Cytomegalovirus status was reported to be diagnosed by the classifier with high specificity and sensitivity in both the original and validation cohorts. The validation cohort had no HLA typing available for a later analysis, so co-occurrence within that cohort was assessed over all 120 or so repertoires. While some public TCRs were present in many individuals, most TCR sequences turned up only very rarely across donors. The authors suggested that the approach could potentially be generalized to other disease states and immunological phenotypes.

Separate from the roughly 700-subject first cohort, the validation cohort of about 130 subjects was the group to which the donors belonged. CDR1 and CDR2 are read off the germline V gene as SGHTA and FQGNSA. V loses 1 base of germline sequence and J loses 5 bases, and the interval between the two ends is 11 bases. From the cysteine through the phenylalanine, the CDR3 covers 14 amino acids. Just CDR3 DNA is preserved here, 42 bases in frame from base 1. Library method: the immunoSEQ multiplex PCR assay. The source study handled its data this way. To diagnose cytomegalovirus status from the catalog of TCR beta chain sequences, a statistical classification framework was built. Sourced from immuneACCESS, this table was stored by TCRdb with only in-frame sequences that have V and J called. A share of the clones is absent; for the studies checked, an unresolved V gene accounts for under half, and the remainder has no known explanation. The DNA gave D and trimming, while V, J and clone size come from that table. Present in this sample are 120,000 or so clones, more than 75% of which were seen just once. The ten largest clonotypes hold around 1.9% of the sample.

The chain is encoded by TRBV7-2 joined to TRBJ2-5, and perhaps TRBD2 as D gene, on 5 matching bases. Sample: PBMCs. The clonotype originates from a woman in her thirties in good health and CMV-seronegative. The nucleotide sequence is TGTGCCAGCAGCTTAGTACGGAGGAGCGAGACCCAGTACTTC. It encodes CASSLVRRSETQYF.